This TCR beta chain is drawn from a study of T cell changes during pregnancy in multiple sclerosis. Trimming stripped 4 bases from V and 9 bases from J, with 22 bases between. Germline loops: CDR1 SGHNT, CDR2 YENEEA. The CDR3 consists of 17 residues. The protocol was immunoSEQ multiplex PCR, while the TCRdb copy is restricted to in-frame clones and leaves out a portion. The sample includes about 79,000 clones, roughly 93% seen only once; the top ten take about 0.69%. The material was peripheral blood, obtained in the second trimester of pregnancy. This clonotype was sampled from a female donor in good health, enrolled as a control in a pregnancy study. V usage is TRBV11-3 and J usage is TRBJ1-6; the D is unclear. The CDR3 sequence is CASSSSLGGPRISPLHF. The CDR3 DNA is TGTGCCAGCAGCTCGTCTCTCGGCGGTCCAAGGATTTCACCCCTCCACTTT.